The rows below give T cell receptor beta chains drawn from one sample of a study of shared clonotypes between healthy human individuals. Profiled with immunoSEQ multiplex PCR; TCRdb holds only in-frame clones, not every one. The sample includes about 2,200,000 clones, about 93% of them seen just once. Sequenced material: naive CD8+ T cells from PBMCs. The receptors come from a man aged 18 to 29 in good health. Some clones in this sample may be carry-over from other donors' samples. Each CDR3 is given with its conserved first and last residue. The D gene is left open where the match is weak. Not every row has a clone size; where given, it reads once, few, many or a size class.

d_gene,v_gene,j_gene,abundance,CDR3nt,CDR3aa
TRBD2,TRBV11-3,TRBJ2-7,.,TGTGCCAGCAGCTTAGACCCCGGACTAGCGGGAGGGCCAACGGTGCAGTACTTC,CASSLDPGLAGGPTVQYF
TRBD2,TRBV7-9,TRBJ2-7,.,TGTGCCAGCAGCTTAGTGGCGGGAGAATCGGAGCAGTACTTC,CASSLVAGESEQYF
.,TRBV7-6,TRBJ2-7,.,TGTGCCAGCAGCTTAAATGGTTTGGGACGCCGCTCCTACGAGCAGTACTTC,CASSLNGLGRRSYEQYF
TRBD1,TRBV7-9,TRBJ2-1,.,TGTGCCAGCAGCCTAAACAGGGGTGCATTGAATGAGCAGTTCTTC,CASSLNRGALNEQFF
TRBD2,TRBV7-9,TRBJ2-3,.,TGTGCCAGCAGCTTAGGACTAGCGGGAGCAGATACGCAGTATTTT,CASSLGLAGADTQYF
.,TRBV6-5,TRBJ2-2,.,TGTGCCAGCAGTTATAGCGAGTTCCAAGTAGGGGAGCTGTTTTTT,CASSYSEFQVGELFF
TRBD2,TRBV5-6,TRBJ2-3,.,TGTGCCAGCAGCTTGTGGGGAGCGGGAGGGCCAGATACGCAGTATTTT,CASSLWGAGGPDTQYF
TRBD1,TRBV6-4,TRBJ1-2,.,TGTGCCAGCATCGACAGGGGCGAATTAAACTATGGCTACACCTTC,CASIDRGELNYGYTF
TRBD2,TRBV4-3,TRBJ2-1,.,TGCGCCAGCAGCCAGAGGGACTATCTCTCCAATGAGCAGTTCTTC,CASSQRDYLSNEQFF
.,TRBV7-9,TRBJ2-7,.,TGTGCCAGCAGCTCCGGGACACGGGAACGCGAGCAGTACTTC,CASSSGTREREQYF
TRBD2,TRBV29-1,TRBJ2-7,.,TGCAGCGTTTATGGCGGGAGGTTGCGGAGCTCCTACGAGCAGTACTTC,CSVYGGRLRSSYEQYF
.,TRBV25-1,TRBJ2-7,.,TGTGCCAGCAGGGGACCGGGACGGACGACCTACGAGCAGTACTTC,CASRGPGRTTYEQYF
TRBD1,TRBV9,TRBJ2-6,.,TGTGCCAGCGGAGGGACAGGGGGAGGGGCCAACGTCCTGACTTTC,CASGGTGGGANVLTF
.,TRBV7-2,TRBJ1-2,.,TGTGCCAGCAGCATCACTCCGGGGCAGACTTATGGCTACACCTTC,CASSITPGQTYGYTF
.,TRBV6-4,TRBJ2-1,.,TGTGCCAGCAGTGACGAGATTAGCCCCTACAATGAGCAGTTCTTC,CASSDEISPYNEQFF
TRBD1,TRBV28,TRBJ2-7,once,TGTGCCAGCAGTTTAGGGGACAGGGAGATCTACGAGCAGTACTTC,CASSLGDREIYEQYF
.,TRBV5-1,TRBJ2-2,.,TGCGCCAGCAGACTAATAACGACCGGGGAGCTGTTTTTT,CASRLITTGELFF
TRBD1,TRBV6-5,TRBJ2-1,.,TGTGCCAGCGGGGGACAGGGATACAATGAGCAGTTCTTC,CASGGQGYNEQFF
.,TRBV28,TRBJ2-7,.,TGTGCCAGCAGTTTATATGTCGAGGGAACCGTCCACGAGCAGTACTTC,CASSLYVEGTVHEQYF
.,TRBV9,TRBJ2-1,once,TGTGCCAGCAGCGGGAAGGACCAGGGGCGTGAGCAGTTCTTC,CASSGKDQGREQFF
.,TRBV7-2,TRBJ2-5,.,TGTGCCAGCAGCCTACCGGACAGTAAAGAGACCCAGTACTTC,CASSLPDSKETQYF
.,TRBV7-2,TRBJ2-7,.,TGTGCCAGCAGCTTAGAGGTGGGGAGGATGGCTTCCTACGAGCAGTACTTC,CASSLEVGRMASYEQYF
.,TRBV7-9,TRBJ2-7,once,TGTGCCAGCAGCCGGGGAACGGGCGAGCAGTACTTC,CASSRGTGEQYF
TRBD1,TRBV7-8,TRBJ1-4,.,TGTGCCAGCAGCCCACCTTGGACAGGGGGGAATGAAAAACTGTTTTTT,CASSPPWTGGNEKLFF
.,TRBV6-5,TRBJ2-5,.,TGTGCCAGCAGTTACGAGGCAGCTACCCCCCAAGCCCAGTACTTC,CASSYEAATPQAQYF
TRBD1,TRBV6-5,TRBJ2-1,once,TGTGCCAGCAGGCCAGGGGGCGCGAACAATGAGCAGTTCTTC,CASRPGGANNEQFF
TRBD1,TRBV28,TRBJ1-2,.,TGTGCCAGCAAGGGGGCGTTTGGGTATGGCTACACCTTC,CASKGAFGYGYTF
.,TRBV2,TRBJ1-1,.,TGTGCCAGCGGGGAAGCTTTCTTT,CASGEAFF